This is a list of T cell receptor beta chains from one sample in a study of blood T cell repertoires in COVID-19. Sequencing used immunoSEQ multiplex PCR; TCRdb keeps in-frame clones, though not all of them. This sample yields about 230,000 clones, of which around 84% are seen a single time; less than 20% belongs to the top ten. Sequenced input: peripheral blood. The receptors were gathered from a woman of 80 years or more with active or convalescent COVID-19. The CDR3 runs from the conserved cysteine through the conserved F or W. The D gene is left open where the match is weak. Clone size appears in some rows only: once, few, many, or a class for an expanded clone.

CASSIALGDYGYTF | TGTGCCAGTAGTATAGCTCTCGGAGACTATGGCTACACCTTC | TRBJ1-2 | TRBV19 | few | .
CASSYSGTESEKLFF | TGTGCCAGCAGTTACTCCGGGACTGAAAGTGAAAAACTGTTTTTT | TRBJ1-4 | TRBV6-2/TRBV6-3 | . | .
CASTREESTNEKLFF | TGTGCCAGCACCCGGGAGGAGTCAACTAATGAAAAACTGTTTTTT | TRBJ1-4 | TRBV2 | . | .
CASSMSPWEQYF | TGTGCCAGTAGTATGAGCCCGTGGGAGCAGTACTTC | TRBJ2-7 | TRBV19 | . | .
CASSFRGGRTNYEQYF | TGTGCCAGCTCTTTTCGCGGGGGGCGGACCAACTACGAGCAGTACTTC | TRBJ2-7 | TRBV18 | . | TRBD2
CASSRGFQETQYF | TGTGCCAGCAGCAGGGGATTCCAAGAGACCCAGTACTTC | TRBJ2-5 | TRBV12-3/TRBV12-4 | . | .
CASSSDRGILNYGYTF | TGTGCCAGCAGCTCCGACAGGGGAATTTTAAACTATGGCTACACCTTC | TRBJ1-2 | TRBV5-6 | . | TRBD1
CASSPSVAQETQYF | TGTGCCAGCAGCCCCTCGGTAGCCCAAGAGACCCAGTACTTC | TRBJ2-5 | TRBV11-3 | . | .
CASSATGEAYEQYF | TGTGCCAGTAGTGCGACAGGGGAGGCCTACGAGCAGTACTTC | TRBJ2-7 | TRBV19 | . | TRBD1
CASSVGSGTPYNEQFF | TGTGCCAGCAGTGTGGGGAGCGGGACCCCCTACAATGAGCAGTTCTTC | TRBJ2-1 | TRBV6-4 | . | TRBD2
CASSFNSWAEQYF | TGTGCCAGCAGCTTTAATTCCTGGGCCGAGCAGTACTTC | TRBJ2-7 | TRBV7-2 | . | .
CASSDLRTGLAFF | TGTGCCAGCAGCGACCTCCGGACAGGGCTAGCTTTCTTT | TRBJ1-1 | TRBV5-6 | . | TRBD1
CASIHWGAAGYFYEQYF | TGTGCCAGCATCCATTGGGGGGCAGCGGGATATTTCTACGAGCAGTACTTC | TRBJ2-7 | TRBV21-1 | . | .
CASSPGTQNTEAFF | TGTGCCAGCAGCCCCGGGACACAAAACACTGAAGCTTTCTTT | TRBJ1-1 | TRBV7-9 | few | .
CASSPSGDQPQHF | TGTGCCAGCTCACCATCGGGGGACCAGCCCCAGCATTTT | TRBJ1-5 | TRBV18 | . | .
CASSPGLLEGGELFF | TGCGCCAGCAGCCCGGGACTCCTTGAGGGCGGGGAGCTGTTTTTT | TRBJ2-2 | TRBV5-1 | . | .
CSVEDPRGIEAFF | TGCAGCGTTGAAGACCCCAGGGGAATTGAAGCTTTCTTT | TRBJ1-1 | TRBV29-1 | . | .
CASSSRGSGVRLGDEQFF | TGTGCCAGTAGTTCCAGGGGTAGCGGGGTTCGACTGGGGGATGAGCAGTTCTTC | TRBJ2-1 | TRBV19 | . | TRBD2
CASTHGGAIYF | TGTGCCAGCACCCATGGGGGCGCCATATATTTT | TRBJ1-3 | TRBV11-2 | . | .
CASSQGPLRAEWDTQYF | TGCGCCAGCAGCCAAGGACCGTTGCGGGCGGAGTGGGATACGCAGTATTTT | TRBJ2-3 | TRBV4-1 | . | .
CASSLGRDTGYTF | TGTGCCAGCAGTCTGGGCCGAGACACCGGCTACACCTTC | TRBJ1-2 | TRBV3-1/TRBV3-2 | . | .
CASSPFARTIGNEQFF | TGTGCCAGCAGCCCCTTCGCCCGGACTATCGGCAATGAGCAGTTCTTC | TRBJ2-1 | TRBV7-3 | . | .
CASSEVVSGSGGTDTQYF | TGTGCCAGCAGTGAAGTGGTTAGCGGGAGTGGAGGAACAGATACGCAGTATTTT | TRBJ2-3 | TRBV6-1 | . | TRBD2
CSVGEANYGYTF | TGCAGCGTTGGGGAGGCTAACTATGGCTACACCTTC | TRBJ1-2 | TRBV29-1 | few | .
CASSQDLLSGADTQYF | TGCGCCAGCAGCCAAGACCTCCTTAGTGGGGCGGATACGCAGTATTTT | TRBJ2-3 | TRBV4-1 | . | .
CAWSGKRQGSEKLFF | TGTGCCTGGAGTGGAAAAAGACAGGGAAGCGAAAAACTGTTTTTT | TRBJ1-4 | TRBV30 | once | TRBD1
CASSPREGRETQYF | TGCGCCAGCAGCCCACGGGAGGGCAGAGAGACCCAGTACTTC | TRBJ2-5 | TRBV4-1 | . | TRBD2
CASRRQGSTGELFF | TGTGCCAGCAGGCGACAGGGAAGTACCGGGGAGCTGTTTTTT | TRBJ2-2 | TRBV27 | once | TRBD1
CASSHREVTQYF | TGTGCCAGCAGCCATAGGGAGGTTACGCAGTATTTT | TRBJ2-3 | TRBV3-1/TRBV3-2 | . | .
CASSILPGQSRVGETQYF | TGCGCCAGCAGCATCCTTCCGGGACAGTCGAGGGTAGGAGAGACCCAGTACTTC | TRBJ2-5 | TRBV5-1 | . | TRBD1
CASSLRTPLEQYF | TGTGCCAGCAGTTTACGGACTCCCCTCGAGCAGTACTTC | TRBJ2-7 | TRBV12-3/TRBV12-4 | . | .
CASSLVQANDSPLHF | TGTGCCAGCAGCTTAGTACAGGCTAATGATTCACCCCTCCACTTT | TRBJ1-6 | TRBV7-2 | few | .
CASSPSRYQPTDTQYF | TGTGCCAGCAGCCCCTCTCGCTACCAACCCACAGATACGCAGTATTTT | TRBJ2-3 | TRBV9 | few | .
CAINKGTGATEAFF | TGTGCCATCAATAAAGGGACAGGGGCCACTGAAGCTTTCTTT | TRBJ1-1 | TRBV10-3 | . | TRBD1
CASRPRGLGNTEAFF | TGTGCCAGCAGGCCTCGGGGGTTGGGGAACACTGAAGCTTTCTTT | TRBJ1-1 | TRBV6-2/TRBV6-3 | . | .
CASSLVGRGNGVRTTEAFF | TGCGCCAGCAGCTTGGTAGGGCGGGGGAACGGCGTACGAACAACTGAAGCTTTCTTT | TRBJ1-1 | TRBV5-1 | . | .
CASSSSGGQETQYF | TGCGCCAGCAGCTCGTCCGGGGGCCAAGAGACCCAGTACTTC | TRBJ2-5 | TRBV5-1 | . | .
CASSHSGTVSYNEQFF | TGTGCCAGCAGCCATTCCGGGACAGTCTCCTACAATGAGCAGTTCTTC | TRBJ2-1 | TRBV21-1 | . | .
CASRRDMGDGYTF | TGTGCCAGCAGAAGGGACATGGGCGATGGCTACACCTTC | TRBJ1-2 | TRBV6-6 | . | .
CASSFGLYGYTF | TGTGCCAGCAGCTTTGGGCTATATGGCTACACCTTC | TRBJ1-2 | TRBV7-2 | . | .
CASSTGGRTRGTDTQYF | TGTGCCAGCAGCACCGGGGGTAGGACTAGGGGCACAGATACGCAGTATTTT | TRBJ2-3 | TRBV7-3 | . | TRBD2
CASSLSNQAGNQPQHF | TGTGCCAGCAGCTTGTCTAACCAGGCTGGCAATCAGCCCCAGCATTTT | TRBJ1-5 | TRBV5-5 | . | .
CASSSGNSGANVLTF | TGTGCCAGCAGCTCCGGTAACTCTGGGGCCAACGTCCTGACTTTC | TRBJ2-6 | TRBV7-9 | . | .
CASSTTGSNSPLHF | TGTGCCAGCAGCACCACAGGGAGCAATTCACCCCTCCACTTT | TRBJ1-6 | TRBV7-9 | . | .
CASSPTDAYGYTF | TGTGCCAGCAGTCCCACTGATGCCTATGGCTACACCTTC | TRBJ1-2 | TRBV6-6 | . | .
CATSRDLGGRPNYGYTF | TGTGCCACCAGCAGAGATCTGGGAGGGAGGCCTAACTATGGCTACACCTTC | TRBJ1-2 | TRBV15 | . | .
CASSLGLTGNEQFF | TGTGCCAGCAGCTTGGGCTTGACAGGCAATGAGCAGTTCTTC | TRBJ2-1 | TRBV5-4 | . | .
CASSRLMGTGGFEAFF | TGTGCCAGCAGTAGATTAATGGGGACAGGGGGCTTTGAAGCTTTCTTT | TRBJ1-1 | TRBV2 | . | TRBD1
CARYKRCASQQFYSNQPQHF | TGTGCCAGATATAAGCGATGTGCGTCCCAACAATTCTATAGCAATCAGCCCCAGCATTTT | TRBJ1-5 | TRBV27 | . | .
CASSLRDGYTF | TGTGCCAGCAGTTTGCGGGATGGCTACACCTTC | TRBJ1-2 | TRBV28 | . | .
CASSLGLAGEYNEQFF | TGTGCCAGCAGCTTAGGGCTAGCGGGGGAATACAATGAGCAGTTCTTC | TRBJ2-1 | TRBV7-2 | . | TRBD2
CASSETSGSSTDTQYF | TGTGCCAGCAGTGAGACTAGCGGGTCTAGCACAGATACGCAGTATTTT | TRBJ2-3 | TRBV6-1 | once | TRBD2
CASSAVRARGVNEKLFF | TGTGCCAGCAGTGCGGTTCGTGCCCGGGGAGTTAATGAAAAACTGTTTTTT | TRBJ1-4 | TRBV6-1 | . | .